This T cell receptor beta chain stems from a study of T cells in localized non-small cell lung cancer. Overall study results and limits: The highest T cell clonality was in uninvolved adjacent lung, above tumor. Appearances in adjacent lung were noted for a median approximately 50 of the top 100 tumor clones. A higher density of T cells in blood coincided with extended overall survival.

Libraries were prepared by immunoSEQ multiplex PCR; TCRdb keeps only in-frame clonotypes and omits some of them. The table lists about 46,000 clones, 65% to 90% of them singletons. Of note for this clone: Its cognate antigen is unknown.

V was shortened by 1 base and J by 6 bases, with 22 bases between the two germline ends. The CDR3 extends over 17 amino acids. Germline V lookup: CDR1 SGHTA, CDR2 FQGNSA. The material was peripheral blood mononuclear cells, obtained before any cancer treatment. V and J are TRBV7-2 and TRBJ2-7; D may correspond to TRBD1 or TRBD2 (6 bases each). This receptor was identified in a man aged 35-75 years with stage III lung adenocarcinoma. CDR3 DNA: TGTGCCAGCAGCTTAGTAGCGGCAGGGGAAGTAGTGCGCGAGCAGTACTTC. Translated: CASSLVAAGEVVREQYF. Together with reference TRBV7-2 and TRBJ2-7, the CDR3 gives the full variable domain: GAGVSQSPSNKVTEKGKDVELRCDPISGHTALYWYRQSLGQGLEFLIYFQGNSAPDKSGLPSDRFSAERTGGSVSTLTIQRTQQEDSAVYLCASSLVAAGEVVREQYFGPGTRLTVT.